The clone carrying this T cell receptor beta chain was counted at least ten times. This sample is drawn from a study of T cells in Graves' hyperthyroidism and ophthalmopathy. Amplified TCR beta CDR3 regions derived from RNA transcripts. A set of HTBI primers served as the primers for a first-round RT-PCR of the TCR CDR3. TCRdb recomputed calls from the multiplex PCR reads with MiXCR, one row per CDR3 protein. The sample has around 100,000 distinct CDR3 sequences, roughly 47% seen once. The CDR3 consists of 17 residues. The V gene's germline CDR1 is LNHDA and CDR2 SQIVND (reference sequence). The junction had 12 bases not matched to a gene; V was cut back by 3 bases and J by 5 bases.

The sequenced sample was blood. The chain couples TRBV19 to TRBJ2-5; 10 bases match TRBD2. The clonotype originates from a man between 40 and 49 years old with Graves' hyperthyroidism. This CDR3 is CASSIGVAGGTAETQYF. The CDR3 DNA follows: TGTGCCAGTAGTATTGGAGTAGCGGGAGGAACCGCGGAGACCCAGTACTTC.